Below, 23 T cell receptor beta chains from the same sample are listed, as sequenced in a study of cytomegalovirus exposure and HLA in healthy donors. PCR primers comprised 60 Vbeta and 13 Jbeta primers. The repertoire was sequenced with immunoSEQ multiplex PCR; TCRdb's copy has only in-frame clones and lacks some. The profile shows about 40,000 clones, roughly three quarters of them singletons. The source material was PBMCs. The receptors were sampled from a man aged 40-49 years in good health and CMV-seronegative.

The chain couples TRBV4-1 to TRBJ2-4, with 8 nucleotides matching TRBD1. Germline V gene data show CDR1 as MGHRA and CDR2 as YSYEKL. CDR3 length: 17 amino acids. V dropped 4 bases and J dropped 0; count of bases not matched to a gene: 8. This CDR3 reads CASSLRQGPIAKNIQYF. CDR3 nucleotides: TGCGCCAGCAGCCTTCGACAGGGGCCGATAGCCAAAAACATTCAGTACTTC.

The chain carries TRBV6-5 and TRBJ2-7; 7 bases line up with TRBD1. Losses at the gene ends were 9 bases for V and 0 bases for J; bases not matched to a gene: 8. Germline CDR1 is MNHEY and CDR2 is SVGAGI. The CDR3 loop spans 14 amino acids. CDR3 residues: CASQLGDSSYEQYF. CDR3 bases: TGTGCCAGTCAACTAGGGGACAGCTCCTACGAGCAGTACTTC.

The chain employs TRBV11-1 and TRBJ2-4; TRBD2 is a possible D gene (5 bases). Trimming removed 5 bases from V and 2 bases from J, with 13 bases in between. CDR3 size: 15 residues. Germline V gene lookup returns CDR1 SGHAT and CDR2 FQDESV (reference sequence). The CDR3 DNA sequence: TGTGCCAGCAGCCCCCGGACGGGATCCAAAAACATTCAGTACTTC. Translated: CASSPRTGSKNIQYF.

The chain links TRBV4-1 to TRBJ2-4, with 13 nucleotides matching TRBD2. Germline V gene sequence: CDR1 MGHRA, CDR2 YSYEKL. This CDR3 region has 19 residues. Trimming took 1 base from V and 0 from J; bases not matched to a gene: 6. The DNA of the CDR3 is TGCGCCAGCAGCCAAGTAGGGGGACTAGCGGGGCTAGCCAAAAACATTCAGTACTTC. Protein sequence: CASSQVGGLAGLAKNIQYF.

The chain joins TRBV7-2 to TRBJ2-1; D gene unclear. The CDR3 spans 15 residues. Between the trimmed V and J ends, which lost 3 bases and 9 bases, there was a span of 18 bases. Germline V CDR1 and CDR2: SGHTA, FQGNSA. The DNA for the CDR3 is TGTGCCAGCAGCTTGGGCAGGCCCCCGTATGGTGAGCAGTTCTTC. Its translation is CASSLGRPPYGEQFF.

The genes are TRBV28 and TRBJ1-1; maybe TRBD1 (5 bases). CDR3 length: 14 residues. V was cut by 4 bases and J by 5 bases, with 14 bases left in between. CDR1 and CDR2 from the germline V gene are MDHEN and SYDVKM. The CDR3 is CASSSMGEGTEAFF. The CDR3 DNA sequence: TGTGCCAGCAGTTCCATGGGGGAGGGGACTGAAGCTTTCTTT.

The chain joins TRBV14 to TRBJ1-4; 9 positions match TRBD1. The V gene end was trimmed by 2 bases and the J gene end by 8 bases; junction bases not matched to a gene: 9. Germline CDR1 and CDR2: SGHDN and FVKESK. CDR3 length: 16 amino acids. DNA of the CDR3: TGTGCCAGCAGCCAACCGACCGGGACAGGGTGGGAAAAACTGTTTTTT. Its protein is CASSQPTGTGWEKLFF.

The rearrangement links TRBV11-2 to TRBJ2-3, with D perhaps TRBD2 (6 bases). Germline CDR1 reads SGHAT; CDR2 reads FQNNGV. CDR3 size: 15 residues. Trimming took 8 bases from V and 2 from J, leaving 17 bases between them. CDR3 nucleotides: TGTGCCAGCTCTCGCAACCCGGGAGTCACAGATACGCAGTATTTT. Its protein is CASSRNPGVTDTQYF. Complete variable domain (other parts from reference TRBV11-2 and TRBJ2-3): EAGVAQSPRYKIIEKRQSVAFWCNPISGHATLYWYQQILGQGPKLLIQFQNNGVVDDSQLPKDRFSAERLKGVDSTLKIQPAKLEDSAVYLCASSRNPGVTDTQYFGPGTRLTVL.

The chain carries TRBV6-1 and TRBJ1-6; maybe TRBD1 (6 bases). Deletions cut 2 bases from V and 8 bases from J, with 22 bases between. Germline V CDR1 and CDR2: MNHNS, SASEGT. There are 18 residues in the CDR3. The CDR3 DNA sequence: TGTGCCAGCAGTGAAATGCTGCGACAGGTAGAGTTTGATTCACCCCTCCACTTT. Encoded protein: CASSEMLRQVEFDSPLHF.

The rearrangement joins TRBV10-3 to TRBJ1-1; the D gene is possibly TRBD1 (6 bases). The CDR3 length is 14 residues. Germline loops: CDR1 ENHRY, CDR2 SYGVKD. Trimming removed 6 bases at V and 5 bases at J, with 16 bases between. This CDR3 reads CAIRIGTPPTEAFF. DNA of the CDR3: TGTGCCATCAGAATAGGGACACCCCCGACTGAAGCTTTCTTT.

This rearrangement joins TRBV10-3 to TRBJ1-3, with D possibly matching TRBD1 (6 bases). This CDR3 contains 13 residues. CDR1 is ENHRY and CDR2 is SYGVKD in the germline V gene. Trimming removed 8 bases from V and 4 bases from J, with 12 bases in between. CDR3 DNA: TGTGCCATCGGGGGCCAGGGAGGAAACACCATATATTTT. It encodes CAIGGQGGNTIYF.

Concerning this clone: The germline gene is not matched at one end of the junction; a read error may be the cause. The rearrangement joins TRBV29-1 to TRBJ2-1; maybe TRBD2 (7 bases). This CDR3 has 14 amino acids. Germline CDR1 is SQVTM and CDR2 is ANQGSEA. CDR3 sequence (DNA): TGCAGCTTTGAGGGGGGGGAACCCTACAATGAGCAGTTCTTC. It yields the protein CSFEGGEPYNEQFF.

The J gene is TRBJ1-2, the V gene TRBV2; 8 bases line up with TRBD1. Trimming at V came to 6 bases and at J to 7 bases, leaving 7 bases not matched to a gene. This CDR3 contains 13 residues. Germline loops: CDR1 SNHLY, CDR2 FYNNEI. CDR3: CASRIQGDGGYTF. The CDR3 DNA follows: TGTGCCAGCAGAATACAGGGGGATGGTGGCTACACCTTC.

CDR3 sequence: CASSRGQGNTEAFF. For the CDR3, the DNA is TGTGCCAGCAGTAGGGGACAGGGGAACACTGAAGCTTTCTTT. The rearrangement joins TRBV27 to TRBJ1-1; 9 nucleotides line up with TRBD1. J gave up 1 base and V 5 bases, and 2 bases lay outside the gene matches. This CDR3 is 14 amino acids long. CDR1 and CDR2 (germline): MNHEY, SMNVEV (reference sequence).

This sequence joins TRBV6-5 and TRBJ1-4; TRBD1 might be the D (6 bases). Germline CDR1 MNHEY, CDR2 SVGAGI. V was shortened by 6 bases and J by 12 bases, with 23 bases between the two germline ends. The CDR3 covers 15 residues. CDR3: CASSGTSLGLGELFF. CDR3 in DNA: TGTGCCAGCAGCGGGACATCTCTCGGATTGGGGGAACTGTTTTTT.

The rearrangement uses TRBV30 and TRBJ1-1; D gene unclear. The ends were cut back, 2 bases at V and 3 bases at J, with 19 bases in the middle. The CDR3 contains 16 residues. Germline V lookup: CDR1 GTSNPN, CDR2 SVGIG (reference sequence). CDR3 in amino acids: CAWSSPSSWRDTEAFF. The CDR3 DNA sequence: TGTGCCTGGAGTTCACCTAGTTCCTGGAGGGACACTGAAGCTTTCTTT.

The chain links TRBV4-1 to TRBJ2-2, with 14 bases aligning to TRBD2. The V gene's germline CDR1 is MGHRA and CDR2 YSYEKL. J lost 7 bases, V lost 5 bases, and 9 bases had no gene match. The CDR3 contains 17 residues. CDR3 nucleotides: TGCGCCAGCAGCTTCCGACTAGCGGGGGGGCTAGGCGGGGAGCTGTTTTTT. Residues: CASSFRLAGGLGGELFF.

The V call is TRBV6-5, the J call TRBJ2-1; D is uncertain. Trimming removed 7 bases from V and 8 bases from J, with 12 bases in between. CDR3 length: 12 residues. From germline, CDR1 is MNHEY and CDR2 SVGAGI. This CDR3 reads CASKRSIHEQFF. CDR3 nucleotide sequence: TGTGCCAGCAAGCGATCTATCCATGAGCAGTTCTTC.

The V and J genes are TRBV19 and TRBJ1-1, with D unclear. CDR1 is LNHDA, CDR2 SQIVND, per germline (reference sequence). The CDR3 extends over 15 amino acids. V gave up 0 bases and J gave up 6 bases, with 14 bases separating them. The CDR3 DNA is TGTGCCAGTAGTATAGAAGAGGGAACCGGGGCTGAAGCTTTCTTT. This sequence encodes CASSIEEGTGAEAFF.

CDR3 nucleotide sequence: TGTGCCAGCAGCTTAGCCTGGCCCTCCAATGAGCAGTTCTTC. Its protein is CASSLAWPSNEQFF. The rearrangement joins TRBV7-9 to TRBJ2-1; no definite D call. Trimming pared 0 bases from V and 6 bases from J, leaving 9 bases between. This CDR3 spans 14 amino acids. Germline CDR1 SEHNR, CDR2 FQNEAQ (reference sequence).

This clone has more than one count but fewer than ten. V is TRBV11-2 and J is TRBJ2-5, with TRBD2 matching 7 bases. V lost 6 bases, J lost 4 bases, and 11 bases stayed unmatched. This CDR3 is 15 amino acids long. The germline gives CDR1 SGHAT, CDR2 FQNNGV. CDR3 sequence reads: CASRNRGGSSETQYF. CDR3 sequence (DNA): TGTGCCAGCAGGAATCGGGGAGGGTCTTCAGAGACCCAGTACTTC.

The chain couples TRBV28 to TRBJ2-7, with 7 bases lining up with TRBD1. Germline V gene sequence: CDR1 MDHEN, CDR2 SYDVKM. The ends lost 2 bases at V and 0 bases at J; junction bases unmatched: 4. The CDR3 contains 15 residues. CDR3 sequence: CASSLTGTVSYEQYF. The CDR3 DNA is TGTGCCAGCAGTTTAACAGGGACAGTCTCCTACGAGCAGTACTTC.

This chain uses TRBV30 with TRBJ1-2; D perhaps matches TRBD1 (6 bases). The CDR3 consists of 13 residues. V lost 0 bases to trimming and J lost 8 bases, with 13 bases between them. Per germline, CDR1 GTSNPN and CDR2 SVGIG (reference sequence). The CDR3 sequence: CAWSVGGARGYTF. The CDR3 DNA sequence: TGTGCCTGGAGTGTAGGGGGAGCTCGGGGCTACACCTTC. Using reference TRBV30 and TRBJ1-2 for the parts outside the CDR3, the full variable domain is SQTIHQWPATLVQPVGSPLSLECTVEGTSNPNLYWYRQAAGRGLQLLFYSVGIGQISSEVPQNLSASRPQDRQFILSSKKLLLSDSGFYLCAWSVGGARGYTFGSGTRLTVV.